One sample yielded the 29 T cell receptor beta chains listed below, sequenced in a study of control samples from healthy donors and cancer patients. TCRdb's table, derived via immunoSEQ multiplex PCR, lists solely in-frame clones and lacks some. The sample holds approximately 140,000 clones, just under 90% seen once. Sequenced material: PBMCs. These receptors originate from a man aged 45 to 65 with head and neck cancer.

This chain uses TRBV28 with TRBJ1-1, with TRBD1 as a possible D gene (5 bases). The V end lost 7 bases, the J end lost 1 base, and 7 bases lay between the germline ends. The CDR3 sequence is 12 residues long. Germline CDR1 MDHEN, CDR2 SYDVKM. The CDR3 DNA reads TGTGCCAGCACCACAGGGAACACTGAAGCTTTCTTT. Translation gives CASTTGNTEAFF.

V usage is TRBV24-1 and J usage is TRBJ2-1; D may be TRBD2 (6 bases). The CDR3 totals 17 residues. In germline, CDR1 is KGHDR, CDR2 SFDVKD. Trimming took off 4 bases at V and 6 bases at J, with 21 bases between the two ends. Here the CDR3 DNA reads TGTGCCACCAGTGACACACTTTGGCGGGATTCGGGCAATGAGCAGTTCTTC. Its protein is CATSDTLWRDSGNEQFF.

A single count supports this clone. The chain recombines TRBV28 with TRBJ1-1; D may be TRBD1 (6 bases). This CDR3 spans 14 amino acids. V lost 6 bases, J lost 7 bases, and 18 bases lay in between. CDR1 is MDHEN, CDR2 SYDVKM, per germline. CDR3 region: CASSLQGRIREAFF. The CDR3 DNA reads TGTGCCAGCAGCCTCCAGGGGAGGATACGTGAAGCTTTCTTT.

This chain joins TRBV3-1 (or the pseudogene TRBV3-2) and TRBJ2-1; 8 bases map to TRBD1. The germline V gene has CDR1 LGHDT and CDR2 YNNKEL (reference sequence). V was clipped by 2 bases and J by 1 base; unmatched bases: 7. The CDR3 is 17 amino acids. As DNA, the CDR3 is TGTGCCAGCAGCCAATATGGACAGGGAGGATCCTACAATGAGCAGTTCTTC. Its translation: CASSQYGQGGSYNEQFF.

V gene TRBV29-1 combines with J gene TRBJ1-1; tentatively, D is TRBD1 (5 bases). V was shortened by 5 bases and J by 8 bases, with 9 bases between the two germline ends. The CDR3 extends over 10 amino acids. Germline V gene data show CDR1 as SQVTM and CDR2 as ANQGSEA. DNA of the CDR3: TGCAGCGTTAATCAGGGAGAAGCTTTCTTT. Protein sequence: CSVNQGEAFF.

This chain connects TRBV28 to TRBJ2-2; D is possibly TRBD2 (6 bases). Per germline, CDR1 MDHEN and CDR2 SYDVKM. The V and J ends lost 7 bases and 0 bases respectively, with 15 bases between them. The CDR3 consists of 16 residues. CDR3 loop: CASNPPGLTNTGELFF. CDR3 DNA: TGTGCCAGCAACCCGCCGGGACTGACGAACACCGGGGAGCTGTTTTTT.

The chain has TRBV20-1 and TRBJ2-7, with D unclear. With 3 bases removed from V and 1 base from J, the gap between germline ends came to 16 bases. Germline assignment: CDR1 DFQATT and CDR2 SNEGSKA (reference sequence). The CDR3 extends over 15 amino acids. The CDR3 region is CSASTLRRVSYEQYF. The CDR3 DNA is TGCAGTGCTAGTACCCTGAGACGAGTTTCCTACGAGCAGTACTTC.

This rearrangement joins TRBV11-3 to TRBJ1-1; D gene unclear. The V gene's germline CDR1 is SGHNT and CDR2 YENEEA. Trimming removed 3 bases from V and 0 bases from J, with 5 bases in between. This CDR3 is 13 amino acids long. The CDR3: CASSFSLNTEAFF. The CDR3, as DNA: TGTGCCAGCAGCTTTAGTCTGAACACTGAAGCTTTCTTT.

This clone has just a few counts. The J gene is TRBJ2-5, the V gene TRBV10-1, with TRBD1 matching over 7 bases. The V gene end was trimmed by 3 bases and the J gene end by 12 bases; junction bases not matched to a gene: 13. Germline V gene lookup returns CDR1 WNHNN and CDR2 SYGVQD (reference sequence). CDR3 length: 14 amino acids. In nucleotides, the CDR3 is TGCGCCAGCAGTGACCAAGATTTTGGACAGGATAAGTACTTC. Its protein is CASSDQDFGQDKYF.

The chain is built from TRBV5-6 and TRBJ1-2, with TRBD1 identical over 7 bases. J lost 8 bases, V lost 3 bases, and 10 bases had no gene match. This CDR3 has 14 amino acids. CDR1 is SGHDT, CDR2 YYEEEE, per germline. The CDR3 is CASSSTGTVMGYTF. CDR3 nucleotides: TGTGCCAGCAGCTCGACCGGGACAGTGATGGGCTACACCTTC. The whole variable domain, filled in from reference TRBV5-6 and TRBJ1-2, reads DAGVTQSPTHLIKTRGQQVTLRCSPKSGHDTVSWYQQALGQGPQFIFQYYEEEERQRGNFPDRFSGHQFPNYSSELNVNALLLGDSALYLCASSSTGTVMGYTFGSGTRLTVV.

The chain carries TRBV18 and TRBJ2-5; a weak D match, TRBD2 (7 bases). Trimming cost V 3 bases and J 3 bases, with 20 bases left between them. Germline V CDR1 and CDR2: KGHSH, LQKENI. The CDR3 consists of 17 residues. The CDR3 DNA is TGTGCCAGCTCACCCCGTGGGGGGGCTGGATCCGAAGAGACCCAGTACTTC. Amino acids: CASSPRGGAGSEETQYF.

As DNA, the CDR3 is TGTGCCAGCAGCTTAGTAGCGGGCAACCAAGAGACCCAGTACTTC. Translated, it gives CASSLVAGNQETQYF. This chain uses TRBV7-2 with TRBJ2-5; TRBD2 matches 7 bases. Per germline, CDR1 SGHTA and CDR2 FQGNSA. V dropped 1 base and J dropped 0; count of bases not matched to a gene: 2. The CDR3 covers 15 residues.

The V and J genes are TRBV5-1 and TRBJ2-7, with D possibly being TRBD2 (6 bases). CDR3 length equals 13 residues. V dropped 9 bases and J dropped 2 bases, with 15 bases sitting between them. Per the germline V gene, CDR1 is SGHRS and CDR2 is YFSETQ. The CDR3 bases are TGCGCCACTTCCGGGACTGGAGCCTACGAGCAGTACTTC. Residues: CATSGTGAYEQYF.

The chain links TRBV28 to TRBJ1-1; no clear D. Per germline, CDR1 MDHEN and CDR2 SYDVKM. The V end was cut by 2 bases, the J end by 0 bases, with 10 bases between. This CDR3 region has 15 residues. CDR3 protein: CASSLNGLLNTEAFF. In nucleotides, the CDR3 is TGTGCCAGCAGTTTAAACGGACTTTTGAACACTGAAGCTTTCTTT.

This clone was found once. One end of the junction does not line up with germline, which may come from a read error. The V gene is TRBV4-1, the J gene TRBJ1-5; TRBD1 might be the D (5 bases). The CDR3 runs 17 residues. Germline CDR1 and CDR2: MGHRA and YSYEKL. The CDR3, as DNA: TGCGCCAGCAGCCAAGATCTCCGCAGGGCCGGGAATCGGCCCCAGCATTTT. As protein: CASSQDLRRAGNRPQHF.

This sequence joins TRBV6-2 or TRBV6-3 and TRBJ2-7; possible D gene TRBD2, 5 bases. The CDR3 covers 12 residues. Per germline, CDR1 MNHEY and CDR2 SVGEGT. V was shortened by 2 bases and J by 3 bases, with 5 bases between the two germline ends. The CDR3 reads CASSYEGYEQYF. CDR3 DNA sequence: TGTGCCAGCAGTTACGAGGGCTACGAGCAGTACTTC.

The gene calls are TRBV5-1 and TRBJ2-3, with D unclear. V lost 0 bases, J lost 7 bases, and 12 bases lay in between. CDR1 and CDR2 from the germline V gene are SGHRS and YFSETQ. The CDR3 spans 14 residues. The CDR3 loop reads CASSLGLSRNTQYF. In DNA form, the CDR3 reads TGCGCCAGCAGCTTGGGACTGAGTAGGAATACGCAGTATTTT.

The chain joins TRBV7-9 to TRBJ1-2; maybe TRBD1 (5 bases). The CDR3 spans 14 residues. Germline-derived CDR1 and CDR2 are SEHNR and FQNEAQ (reference sequence). The ends were cut back, 3 bases at V and 4 bases at J, with 12 bases in the middle. CDR3 region: CASSLGDRAYGYTF. The CDR3 DNA is TGTGCCAGCAGCTTGGGAGACAGAGCCTATGGCTACACCTTC.

The J gene is TRBJ2-3, the V gene TRBV2; D is unresolved. CDR3 length equals 14 residues. The germline V and J ends were trimmed by 8 bases and 0 bases, with 12 bases remaining between them. Germline CDR1 and CDR2: SNHLY and FYNNEI. Here the CDR3 DNA reads TGTGCCAGCGGCTCAGACCTTAGCACAGATACGCAGTATTTT. Amino acid sequence: CASGSDLSTDTQYF. Combining the CDR3 with reference TRBV2 and TRBJ2-3 gives the whole variable domain EPEVTQTPSHQVTQMGQEVILRCVPISNHLYFYWYRQILGQKVEFLVSFYNNEISEKSEIFDDQFSVERPDGSNFTLKIRSTKLEDSAMYFCASGSDLSTDTQYFGPGTRLTVL.

The chain carries TRBV25-1 and TRBJ1-1; D gene ambiguous. CDR1 is MGHDK, CDR2 SYGVNS, per germline. The CDR3 totals 14 residues. Trimming stripped 1 base from V and 1 base from J, with 7 bases between. This CDR3 is CASSEWRENTEAFF. The CDR3 DNA follows: TGTGCCAGCAGTGAATGGAGAGAGAACACTGAAGCTTTCTTT.

J is TRBJ2-1 and V is TRBV2; a possible D gene is TRBD2 (5 bases). The CDR3 length is 11 residues. With 6 bases removed from V and 8 bases from J, the gap between germline ends came to 8 bases. CDR1 is SNHLY and CDR2 is FYNNEI in the germline V gene. The CDR3 reads CASRRGHEQFF. The CDR3 nucleotides read TGTGCCAGCAGAAGAGGGCATGAGCAGTTCTTC. Supplemented by reference TRBV2 and TRBJ2-1, the full variable domain reads EPEVTQTPSHQVTQMGQEVILRCVPISNHLYFYWYRQILGQKVEFLVSFYNNEISEKSEIFDDQFSVERPDGSNFTLKIRSTKLEDSAMYFCASRRGHEQFFGPGTRLTVL.

The gene calls are TRBV14 and TRBJ1-2; D possibly corresponds to TRBD1 (5 bases). V was clipped by 4 bases and J by 3 bases, with 9 bases between them. This CDR3 has 13 amino acids. Per the germline V gene, CDR1 is SGHDN and CDR2 is FVKESK. CDR3 DNA: TGTGCCAGCAGCCCTCAGGGAGACTATGGCTACACCTTC. It is translated as CASSPQGDYGYTF.

The chain carries TRBV5-1 and TRBJ1-1; 9 bases fit TRBD1. In germline, CDR1 is SGHRS, CDR2 YFSETQ. The CDR3 runs 14 residues. Trimming took 7 bases from V and 1 from J; bases not matched to a gene: 5. CDR3 protein: CASATGGANTEAFF. The DNA for the CDR3 is TGCGCCAGCGCCACAGGGGGCGCGAACACTGAAGCTTTCTTT.

The rearrangement links TRBV10-3 to TRBJ2-3, with a weak D call TRBD2 (6 bases). Trimming left V 8 bases short and J 4 bases short, with 13 bases between. The CDR3 runs to 13 residues. Germline V gene sequence: CDR1 ENHRY, CDR2 SYGVKD. DNA of the CDR3: TGTGCCATCGGACTGGGAGGTGCAGATACGCAGTATTTT. Residues: CAIGLGGADTQYF.

This clone came up once. The chain joins TRBV24-1 to TRBJ2-1; D might be TRBD2 (6 bases). CDR1 is KGHDR, CDR2 SFDVKD, per germline. V was cut by 2 bases and J by 4 bases, with 14 bases left in between. This CDR3 is built from 16 residues. CDR3 nucleotides: TGTGCCACCAGTGATTACCGGGACTTCCCATACAATGAGCAGTTCTTC. This codes for CATSDYRDFPYNEQFF.

A single count supports this clone. V is TRBV18 and J is TRBJ2-1, with a weak D call TRBD1 (6 bases). V shed 2 bases and J shed 9 bases, with 11 bases lying between them. Germline V gives CDR1 KGHSH, CDR2 LQKENI. The CDR3 is 13 residues long. CDR3 amino acids: CASSPITGSEQFF. CDR3 bases: TGTGCCAGCTCACCAATTACAGGGAGTGAGCAGTTCTTC.

V usage is TRBV10-3 and J usage is TRBJ1-1, with unresolved D. The germline V gene encodes CDR1 ENHRY and CDR2 SYGVKD. The V end was cut by 4 bases, the J end by 11 bases, with 17 bases between. The CDR3 covers 13 residues. In nucleotides, the CDR3 is TGTGCCATCAGTGGGGCAGGCCGTTCGGGGGCTTTCTTT. Translation: CAISGAGRSGAFF.

The chain recombines TRBV27 with TRBJ1-2; 7 bases are a match to TRBD1. The CDR3 spans 15 residues. Germline CDR1 MNHEY, CDR2 SMNVEV (reference sequence). V shed 4 bases, J shed 4 bases, and the junction held 9 bases outside the gene matches. The CDR3 DNA follows: TGTGCCAGCAGTTCTCAGGGGGGGAGCAGCTATGGCTACACCTTC. This translates into CASSSQGGSSYGYTF.

The chain links TRBV19 to TRBJ2-2; 7 positions match TRBD1. The CDR3 sequence is 14 residues long. V shed 8 bases, J shed 3 bases, and the junction held 6 bases outside the gene matches. The germline CDR1 and CDR2 sequences are LNHDA and SQIVND (reference sequence). CDR3 DNA: TGTGCCAGTTACAGGGGCCCCCACACCGGGGAGCTGTTTTTT. The encoded protein is CASYRGPHTGELFF.